The present T cell receptor beta chain was sequenced within a study of cytomegalovirus exposure and HLA in healthy donors. Whole-study results and caveats: What was likely a sequencing artifact was a cluster of highly shared sequence variants.

PCR primers comprised 60 Vbeta and 13 Jbeta primers. Sequenced by immunoSEQ multiplex PCR; TCRdb stores in-frame clones only, minus some. The sample has about 190,000 clones, around 80% seen once. This clone was counted a few times. Its antigen is currently unknown. Germline V lookup: CDR1 SGHAT, CDR2 FQNNGV. The trim removed 1 base at V and 8 bases at J, leaving 14 bases unmatched. The CDR3 runs to 16 residues. V usage is TRBV11-2 and J usage is TRBJ2-7; TRBD2 agrees at 7 bases. This receptor was taken from a boy younger than 10 in good health and CMV-seronegative. What was sequenced was PBMCs. The CDR3 protein is CASSLAPPASGSQQYF. CDR3 coding DNA: TGTGCCAGCAGCTTAGCCCCCCCCGCTAGCGGAAGCCAGCAGTACTTC. Full variable domain (outside the CDR3, taken from reference TRBV11-2 and TRBJ2-7): EAGVAQSPRYKIIEKRQSVAFWCNPISGHATLYWYQQILGQGPKLLIQFQNNGVVDDSQLPKDRFSAERLKGVDSTLKIQPAKLEDSAVYLCASSLAPPASGSQQYFGPGTRLTVT.